This entry is about one T cell receptor beta chain. This entry is derived from a study of tumor-infiltrating lymphocytes in oesophageal squamous cell carcinoma. TCRdb re-called the PCR reads with MiXCR, one entry per CDR3 protein. The table lists approximately 12,000 distinct CDR3 sequences, 55% of them singletons, with about 25% in the top ten. Germline V CDR1 and CDR2: ENHRY, SYGVKD. J gave up 0 bases and V 10 bases, and 12 bases lay outside the gene matches. The CDR3 totals 15 residues. The sample consisted of esophageal tumor tissue. The receptor comes from a male donor with esophageal squamous cell carcinoma. The chain is built from TRBV10-3 and TRBJ2-7, with TRBD2 matching over 7 bases. Written as DNA, the CDR3 is TGTGCCACCAGCGGGCCAGCGGGGCCCTCCTACGAGCAGTACTTC. It yields the protein CATSGPAGPSYEQYF.